Below, 31 T cell receptor beta chains from the same sample are listed, as sequenced in a study of cytomegalovirus exposure and HLA in healthy donors. Amplification used 60 Vbeta primers and 13 Jbeta primers. TCRdb's table, derived via immunoSEQ multiplex PCR, lists solely in-frame clones and lacks some. The top ten clones hold 2.5% to 3% of a sample with 110,000 to 150,000 clones, roughly 75% of them seen once. The sequencing input was PBMCs. These receptors all stem from a female donor in good health and CMV-seronegative.

This clone was seen more than once but under ten times. The chain is built from TRBV19 and TRBJ2-4, with 9 nucleotides matching TRBD1. The CDR3 consists of 20 residues. The V segment lost 0 bases and the J segment 0 bases; nucleotides outside the gene matches: 12. Germline V gene data show CDR1 as LNHDA and CDR2 as SQIVND (reference sequence). CDR3 bases: TGTGCCAGTAGTATAGATTCCGGGACAGGGTATGAAATAGCCAAAAACATTCAGTACTTC. Translating it yields CASSIDSGTGYEIAKNIQYF.

The rearrangement links TRBV28 to TRBJ2-3; TRBD1 might be the D (5 bases). CDR1 is MDHEN and CDR2 is SYDVKM in the germline V gene. Trimming shortened V by 4 bases and J by 7 bases, and 9 bases separated the two germline ends. The CDR3 runs to 12 residues. CDR3 DNA sequence: TGTGCCAGCAGTTCTCCAGGGTATACGCAGTATTTT. Its protein product is CASSSPGYTQYF.

This clone was counted between two and nine times. V usage is TRBV21-1 and J usage is TRBJ1-1; the listed D gene, TRBD1, was not tested against the DNA. TRBV21-1 is annotated as a pseudogene. The length of the CDR3 is 15 residues. Here the CDR3 DNA reads TGTGCCAGCAGCCCCCGGGACAGGGCGAACACTGAAGCTTTCTTT. It yields the protein CASSPRDRANTEAFF.

V and J are TRBV5-8 and TRBJ2-2, with TRBD2 matching 7 bases. Trimming at V came to 7 bases and at J to 2 bases, leaving 8 bases not matched to a gene. This CDR3 region has 15 residues. In germline, CDR1 is SGHTS, CDR2 YDEGEE. The CDR3 DNA is TGTGCCAGCGCCCGCGGGAGACTCAACACCGGGGAGCTGTTTTTT. Its translation is CASARGRLNTGELFF.

The chain uses TRBV18 and TRBJ2-1, with a tentative D call TRBD2 (6 bases). CDR3 length: 15 residues. The germline CDR1 and CDR2 sequences are KGHSH and LQKENI. V was trimmed by 4 bases and J by 8 bases, leaving 18 bases between them. The CDR3 sequence: CASSQEASVSYEQFF. The CDR3 DNA reads as TGTGCCAGCTCACAAGAGGCTAGCGTATCCTATGAGCAGTTCTTC.

Here the CDR3 DNA reads TGTGCCAGCACTTGGACTAGCGGGAACTACGAGCAGTACTTC. Residues: CASTWTSGNYEQYF. The rearrangement uses TRBV28 and TRBJ2-7; 12 bases match TRBD2. Germline-derived CDR1 and CDR2 are MDHEN and SYDVKM. The CDR3 runs to 14 residues. Germline trimming cut 7 bases from V and 3 bases from J; bases unmatched to any gene: 4.

The chain has TRBV28 and TRBJ1-1, with D tentatively TRBD1 (5 bases). Germline CDR1 reads MDHEN; CDR2 reads SYDVKM. This CDR3 is 15 amino acids long. With 0 bases removed from V and 10 bases from J, the gap between germline ends came to 18 bases. Written as DNA, the CDR3 is TGTGCCAGCAGTTTATGGGACCGTGGGGCGGATGGAGCTTTCTTT. Translation: CASSLWDRGADGAFF.

This rearrangement joins TRBV30 to TRBJ2-2; TRBD1 agrees at 7 bases. Looked up from germline, CDR1 is GTSNPN and CDR2 is SVGIG (reference sequence). The CDR3 totals 14 residues. Losses at the gene ends were 4 bases for V and 0 bases for J; bases not matched to a gene: 2. CDR3: CAWKGGANTGELFF. Written as DNA, the CDR3 is TGTGCCTGGAAAGGGGGCGCGAACACCGGGGAGCTGTTTTTT.

This sequence joins TRBV5-1 and TRBJ1-2; unclear D gene. V lost 3 bases, J lost 2 bases, and 14 bases lay in between. Germline assignment: CDR1 SGHRS and CDR2 YFSETQ. CDR3 length: 15 residues. CDR3 nucleotides: TGCGCCAGCAGCTCCGACGCTGGGAGCAACTATGGCTACACCTTC. Encoded protein: CASSSDAGSNYGYTF.

The chain links TRBV28 to TRBJ1-2; TRBD1 matches 7 bases. The CDR3 contains 11 residues. The trim removed 6 bases at V and 6 bases at J, leaving 1 base unmatched. CDR1 MDHEN and CDR2 SYDVKM come from the germline V gene. In DNA form, the CDR3 reads TGTGCCAGCAGACAGGGGAATGGCTACACCTTC. Its translation: CASRQGNGYTF.

The chain links TRBV5-4 to TRBJ2-5; D is ambiguous. This CDR3 contains 12 residues. In germline, CDR1 is SGHNT, CDR2 YYREEE (reference sequence). Trimming removed 4 bases from V and 2 bases from J, with 6 bases in between. Written as DNA, the CDR3 is TGTGCCAGCAGCGCGATACAAGAGACCCAGTACTTC. As protein: CASSAIQETQYF.

This chain uses TRBV27 with TRBJ2-5, with D perhaps TRBD2 (6 bases). Germline CDR1 reads MNHEY; CDR2 reads SMNVEV (reference sequence). V dropped 6 bases and J dropped 5 bases, with 19 bases sitting between them. The length of the CDR3 is 15 residues. The CDR3 bases are TGTGCCAGCAGATCCCGGTGGAGGGGCGAGGAGACCCAGTACTTC. It is translated as CASRSRWRGEETQYF.

The chain couples TRBV6-6 to TRBJ1-2, with a weak D call TRBD1 (6 bases). The CDR3 covers 15 residues. Deletions cut 7 bases from V and 8 bases from J, with 23 bases between. Germline V CDR1 and CDR2: MNHNY, SVGAGI (reference sequence). The CDR3 protein is CASTPIKTGANGYTF. The CDR3 DNA is TGTGCCAGCACCCCAATCAAGACAGGCGCGAACGGCTACACCTTC.

The CDR3 here is CASSETGISSPLHF. In DNA form, the CDR3 reads TGTGCCAGCAGCGAAACAGGGATAAGTTCACCCCTCCACTTT. The chain joins TRBV28 to TRBJ1-6, with D maybe TRBD1 (6 bases). V lost 6 bases, J lost 9 bases, and 15 bases lay in between. The length of the CDR3 is 14 residues. CDR1 and CDR2 (germline): MDHEN, SYDVKM.

The chain carries TRBV10-3 and TRBJ1-3, with D uncertain. CDR3 length: 14 amino acids. V was shortened by 2 bases and J by 3 bases, with 8 bases between the two germline ends. The germline V gene has CDR1 ENHRY and CDR2 SYGVKD. The CDR3 DNA reads as TGTGCCATCAGTGAGGAGGGAGGTGGAAACACCATATATTTT. It yields the protein CAISEEGGGNTIYF.

The V and J genes are TRBV7-2 and TRBJ1-1, with TRBD1 matching over 7 bases. The CDR3 covers 12 residues. J lost 14 bases, V lost 5 bases, and 11 bases had no gene match. CDR1 and CDR2 (germline): SGHTA, FQGNSA. The CDR3 sequence: CASSPSGTAVFF. Written as DNA, the CDR3 is TGTGCCAGCAGCCCTTCCGGGACAGCCGTATTCTTT.

The V call is TRBV7-2, the J call TRBJ2-5; TRBD1 aligns across 9 bases. Germline lookup yields CDR1 SGHTA and CDR2 FQGNSA. The ends lost 3 bases at V and 2 bases at J; junction bases unmatched: 4. This CDR3 has 15 residues. The CDR3 spells CASSLDRGKQETQYF. Here the CDR3 DNA reads TGTGCCAGCAGCTTGGACAGGGGAAAACAAGAGACCCAGTACTTC. Filled out from reference TRBV7-2 and TRBJ2-5, the complete variable domain reads GAGVSQSPSNKVTEKGKDVELRCDPISGHTALYWYRQSLGQGLEFLIYFQGNSAPDKSGLPSDRFSAERTGGSVSTLTIQRTQQEDSAVYLCASSLDRGKQETQYFGPGTRLLVL.

The rearrangement joins TRBV28 to TRBJ2-7, with a weak D call TRBD1 (6 bases). The V gene lost 5 bases and the J gene lost 2 bases, with 10 bases spanning the gap. The length of the CDR3 is 13 residues. The germline gives CDR1 MDHEN, CDR2 SYDVKM. DNA of the CDR3: TGTGCCAGCAGTGGACAGCTTCCCTACGAGCAGTACTTC. Protein product: CASSGQLPYEQYF.

The table lists this clone with a few counts. The chain has TRBV6-5 and TRBJ1-5; the match to TRBD1 covers 7 bases. Germline assignment: CDR1 MNHEY and CDR2 SVGAGI. The CDR3 covers 15 residues. Trimming cost V 5 bases and J 4 bases; bases outside gene matches: 8. The CDR3 DNA sequence: TGTGCCAGCAGTCGGGACAGAGACTCAAATCAGCCCCAGCATTTT. This gives the protein CASSRDRDSNQPQHF.

This clone was detected only once. J is TRBJ2-2 and V is TRBV19; 9 bases agree with TRBD2. V trimming: 1 base; J trimming: 7 bases; junction bases outside the gene matches: 4. The CDR3 loop spans 15 amino acids. The germline gives CDR1 LNHDA, CDR2 SQIVND (reference sequence). CDR3: CASSIVAGAGGELFF. The CDR3 nucleotides are TGTGCCAGTAGTATAGTAGCGGGAGCAGGCGGGGAGCTGTTTTTT.

The chain uses TRBV27 and TRBJ1-1, with 9 nucleotides matching TRBD1. The germline V gene encodes CDR1 MNHEY and CDR2 SMNVEV (reference sequence). Trimming cost V 4 bases and J 4 bases; bases outside gene matches: 19. This CDR3 is built from 19 residues. CDR3 region: CASSSQTGTGTYSGTEAFF. The CDR3 nucleotides are TGTGCCAGCAGTTCTCAAACCGGGACAGGGACTTATAGCGGCACTGAAGCTTTCTTT.

V gene TRBV19 combines with J gene TRBJ2-6; D remains unclear. The V gene lost 5 bases and the J gene lost 0 bases, with 5 bases spanning the gap. The CDR3 spans 14 residues. Germline V lookup: CDR1 LNHDA, CDR2 SQIVND (reference sequence). CDR3 sequence (DNA): TGTGCCAGTAGTTCAGACTCTGGGGCCAACGTCCTGACTTTC. This sequence encodes CASSSDSGANVLTF.

The gene calls are TRBV4-1 and TRBJ2-1, with TRBD1 matching over 7 bases. V shed 0 bases, J shed 6 bases, and the junction held 5 bases outside the gene matches. The CDR3 loop spans 15 amino acids. The germline V gene encodes CDR1 MGHRA and CDR2 YSYEKL. For the CDR3, the DNA is TGCGCCAGCAGCCAAGAGGACAGGAGCCCCAATGAGCAGTTCTTC. Translating gives CASSQEDRSPNEQFF.

The rearrangement links TRBV6-1 to TRBJ1-2, with a possible D match to TRBD1 (6 bases). Per the germline V gene, CDR1 is MNHNS and CDR2 is SASEGT. CDR3 length: 16 residues. Trimming shortened V by 4 bases and J by 0 bases, and 15 bases separated the two germline ends. The CDR3 sequence is CASSVSRQATNYGYTF. The CDR3, as DNA: TGTGCCAGCAGTGTTTCTCGACAGGCTACTAACTATGGCTACACCTTC.

This chain uses TRBV7-8 with TRBJ2-6, with 7 bases lining up with TRBD1. The CDR3 consists of 18 residues. CDR1 is SGHVS and CDR2 is FQNEAQ in the germline V gene. The J segment lost 0 bases and the V segment lost 1 base, leaving 6 bases of the junction unmatched. The CDR3 reads CASSLVGQVLSGANVLTF. The CDR3 nucleotides read TGTGCCAGCAGCTTAGTCGGACAGGTCCTCTCTGGGGCCAACGTCCTGACTTTC.

In this sample, this clone turned up a few times. V and J are TRBV29-1 and TRBJ1-1; a possible D gene is TRBD1 (6 bases). Per germline, CDR1 SQVTM and CDR2 ANQGSEA. CDR3 length equals 13 residues. Deletions cut 4 bases from V and 1 base from J, with 10 bases between. CDR3 residues: CSVVRQENTEAFF. DNA of the CDR3: TGCAGCGTTGTTCGACAGGAGAACACTGAAGCTTTCTTT.

This chain connects TRBV5-1 to TRBJ2-5; 10 bases map to TRBD2. CDR1 is SGHRS and CDR2 is YFSETQ in the germline V gene. Germline trimming cut 3 bases from V and 2 bases from J; bases unmatched to any gene: 4. The CDR3 spans 15 residues. In DNA, the CDR3 is TGCGCCAGCAGCTGGGGAGCGGGGGGGCAAGAGACCCAGTACTTC. Its protein is CASSWGAGGQETQYF.

This clone has at least ten counts. The V and J genes are TRBV6-1 and TRBJ1-1; TRBD1 aligns across 9 bases. This CDR3 contains 15 residues. J lost 7 bases, V lost 1 base, and 7 bases had no gene match. CDR1 and CDR2 from the germline V gene are MNHNS and SASEGT. The CDR3 loop reads CASSEDGGTGYEAFF. The CDR3 nucleotides are TGTGCCAGCAGTGAAGATGGGGGGACAGGGTATGAAGCTTTCTTT.

The V call is TRBV5-6, the J call TRBJ2-7, with 8 positions matching TRBD1. In germline, CDR1 is SGHDT, CDR2 YYEEEE. The junction had 18 bases not matched to a gene; V was cut back by 7 bases and J by 3 bases. The CDR3 extends over 17 amino acids. For the CDR3, the DNA is TGTGCCAGCCACTCCCGGGCAGGGGGACAGGCGCGCTACGAGCAGTACTTC. As protein: CASHSRAGGQARYEQYF.

The V call is TRBV7-2, the J call TRBJ1-1; weak D call: TRBD1 (5 bases). CDR3 length equals 15 residues. Looked up from germline, CDR1 is SGHTA and CDR2 is FQGNSA. Trimming left V 5 bases short and J 0 bases short, with 13 bases between. The CDR3 region has the DNA TGTGCCAGCAGCCCAGGACACGGAATGAACACTGAAGCTTTCTTT. This sequence encodes CASSPGHGMNTEAFF.

The chain combines TRBV18 with TRBJ2-1; D gene unclear. This CDR3 spans 10 amino acids. Looked up from germline, CDR1 is KGHSH and CDR2 is LQKENI. V was clipped by 8 bases and J by 5 bases, with 4 bases between them. CDR3 nucleotides: TGTGCCAGCCGGGACAATGAGCAGTTCTTC. It translates to CASRDNEQFF. The full variable domain, completed using reference TRBV18 and TRBJ2-1, is NAGVMQNPRHLVRRRGQEARLRCSPMKGHSHVYWYRQLPEEGLKFMVYLQKENIIDESGMPKERFSAEFPKEGPSILRIQQVVRGDSAAYFCASRDNEQFFGPGTRLTVL.